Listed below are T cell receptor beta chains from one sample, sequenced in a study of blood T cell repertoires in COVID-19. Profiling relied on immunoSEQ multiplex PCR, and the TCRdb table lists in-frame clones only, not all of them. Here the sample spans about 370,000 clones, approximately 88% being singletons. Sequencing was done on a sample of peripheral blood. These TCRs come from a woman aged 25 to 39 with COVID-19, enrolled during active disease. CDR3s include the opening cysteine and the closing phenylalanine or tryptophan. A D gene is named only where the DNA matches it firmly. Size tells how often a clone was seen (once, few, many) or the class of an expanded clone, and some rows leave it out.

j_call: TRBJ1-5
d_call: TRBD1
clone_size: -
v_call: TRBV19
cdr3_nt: TGTGCCAGTAGTAGACAGGGGGAGCAGCCCCAGCATTTT
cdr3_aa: CASSRQGEQPQHF

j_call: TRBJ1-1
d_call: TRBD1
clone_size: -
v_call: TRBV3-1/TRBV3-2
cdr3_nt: TGTGCCAGCAACCCGAGGGGGCGGAACACTGAAGCTTTCTTT
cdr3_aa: CASNPRGRNTEAFF

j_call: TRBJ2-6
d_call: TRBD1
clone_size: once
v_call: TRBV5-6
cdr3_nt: TGTGCCAGCAGCTTGGCAGGGGGCCCGTCTGGGGCCAACGTCCTGACTTTC
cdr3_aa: CASSLAGGPSGANVLTF

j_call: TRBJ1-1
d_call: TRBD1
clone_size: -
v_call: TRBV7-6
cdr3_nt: TGTGCCAGCAGCCAGACAGGGGTGAGTGAAGCTTTCTTT
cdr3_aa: CASSQTGVSEAFF

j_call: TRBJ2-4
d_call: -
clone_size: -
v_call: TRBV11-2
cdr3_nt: TGTGCCAGCAGCTCGAGGGCCGAGAAAAACATTCAGTACTTC
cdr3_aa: CASSSRAEKNIQYF

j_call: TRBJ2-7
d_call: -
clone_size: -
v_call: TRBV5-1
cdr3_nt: TGCGCCAGCAGCCCATCGGACAGCTCCTACGAGCAGTACTTC
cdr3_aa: CASSPSDSSYEQYF

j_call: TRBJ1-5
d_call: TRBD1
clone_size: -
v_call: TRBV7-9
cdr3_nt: TGTGCCAGCAGCTGGGGGGGGACAGGGGTTAGCAATCAGCCCCAGCATTTT
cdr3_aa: CASSWGGTGVSNQPQHF

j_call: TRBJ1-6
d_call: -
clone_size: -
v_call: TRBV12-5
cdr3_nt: TGTGCTAGTGGGGGCCGGTATTCACCCCTCCACTTT
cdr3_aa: CASGGRYSPLHF

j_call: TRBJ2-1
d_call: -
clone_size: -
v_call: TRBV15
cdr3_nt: TGTGCCACCAGCAGTGGTGTCAGCTCCTACAATGAGCAGTTCTTC
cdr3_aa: CATSSGVSSYNEQFF

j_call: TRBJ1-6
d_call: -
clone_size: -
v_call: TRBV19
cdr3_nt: TGTGCCAGTAGTATAGAGCAGGGTGCATATAATTCACCCCTCCACTTT
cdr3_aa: CASSIEQGAYNSPLHF